These 4 T cell receptor beta chains were all obtained from the same sample, sequenced in a study of OX40 agonist ivuxolimab in advanced cancers. This table comes from immunoSEQ multiplex PCR, and its TCRdb copy is limited to in-frame clones, with some not included. The sample yields over 10,000 clones, over 75% seen once. Here the sequenced sample was CD4+ or CD8+ T cells sorted from blood, taken in a trial of the OX40 agonist ivuxolimab. These receptors came from an adult with an advanced solid tumor such as melanoma, head and neck, liver or kidney cancer.

V and J are TRBV4-2 and TRBJ2-3; perhaps TRBD1 as D (5 bases). V was clipped by 0 bases and J by 0 bases, with 10 bases between them. CDR3 length equals 16 residues. Germline V lookup: CDR1 LGHNA, CDR2 YNFKEQ. The DNA for the CDR3 is TGTGCCAGCAGCCAAGATAACGGACAAAGCACAGATACGCAGTATTTT. Residues: CASSQDNGQSTDTQYF.

The chain combines TRBV13 with TRBJ2-3; D call uncertain. The germline V gene has CDR1 PRHDT and CDR2 FYEKMQ (reference sequence). V dropped 0 bases and J dropped 2 bases, with 6 bases sitting between them. The CDR3 extends over 14 amino acids. The CDR3 DNA reads as TGTGCCAGCAGCTTAGGGGGGTACACAGATACGCAGTATTTT. This translates into CASSLGGYTDTQYF.

This chain joins TRBV7-2 and TRBJ2-3; D unclear. The CDR3 loop spans 12 amino acids. V shed 0 bases and J shed 2 bases, with 0 bases lying between them. CDR1 and CDR2 (germline): SGHTA, FQGNSA. The CDR3, as DNA: TGTGCCAGCAGCTTAGCCACAGATACGCAGTATTTT. Protein product: CASSLATDTQYF.

The chain has TRBV5-1 and TRBJ1-1, with D unresolved. Germline CDR1 is SGHRS and CDR2 is YFSETQ. With 6 bases removed from V and 1 base from J, the gap between germline ends came to 7 bases. This CDR3 has 12 amino acids. Here the CDR3 reads CASISENTEAFF. CDR3 bases: TGCGCCAGCATATCGGAGAACACTGAAGCTTTCTTT. The variable domain in full, with the rest retrieved from reference TRBV5-1 and TRBJ1-1, is KAGVTQTPRYLIKTRGQQVTLSCSPISGHRSVSWYQQTPGQGLQFLFEYFSETQRNKGNFPGRFSGRQFSNSRSEMNVSTLELGDSALYLCASISENTEAFFGQGTRLTVV.